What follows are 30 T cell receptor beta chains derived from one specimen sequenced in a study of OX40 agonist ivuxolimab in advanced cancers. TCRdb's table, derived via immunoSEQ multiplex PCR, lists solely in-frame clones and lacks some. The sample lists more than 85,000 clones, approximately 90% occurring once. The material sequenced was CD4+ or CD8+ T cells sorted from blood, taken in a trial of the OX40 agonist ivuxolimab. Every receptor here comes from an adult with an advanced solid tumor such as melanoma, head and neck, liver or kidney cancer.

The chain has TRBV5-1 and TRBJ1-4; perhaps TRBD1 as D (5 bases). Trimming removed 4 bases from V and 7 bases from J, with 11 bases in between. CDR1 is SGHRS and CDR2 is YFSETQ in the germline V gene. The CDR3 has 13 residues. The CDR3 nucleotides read TGCGCCAGCAGCGGGACTCCAGGTGAAAAACTGTTTTTT. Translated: CASSGTPGEKLFF.

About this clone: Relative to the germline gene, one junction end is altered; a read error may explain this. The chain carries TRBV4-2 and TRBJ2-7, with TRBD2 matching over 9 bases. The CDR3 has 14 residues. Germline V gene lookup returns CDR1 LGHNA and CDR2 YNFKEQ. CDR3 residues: CASRQVRAGGPWYF. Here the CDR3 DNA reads TGTGCCAGCAGGCAAGTTCGCGCGGGGGGGCCTTGGTACTTC.

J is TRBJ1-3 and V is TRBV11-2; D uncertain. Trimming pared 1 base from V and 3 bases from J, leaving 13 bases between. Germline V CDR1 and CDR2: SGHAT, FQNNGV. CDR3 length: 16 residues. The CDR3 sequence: CASSLGRPRGGNTIYF. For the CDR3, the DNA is TGTGCCAGCAGCTTAGGGCGTCCTCGGGGTGGAAACACCATATATTTT.

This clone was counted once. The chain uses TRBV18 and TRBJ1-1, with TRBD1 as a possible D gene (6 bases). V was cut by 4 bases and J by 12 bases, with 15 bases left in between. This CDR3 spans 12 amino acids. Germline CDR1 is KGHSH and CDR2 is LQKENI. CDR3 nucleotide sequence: TGTGCCAGCTCACTCGACGGGGGCAAGACTTTCTTT. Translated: CASSLDGGKTFF.

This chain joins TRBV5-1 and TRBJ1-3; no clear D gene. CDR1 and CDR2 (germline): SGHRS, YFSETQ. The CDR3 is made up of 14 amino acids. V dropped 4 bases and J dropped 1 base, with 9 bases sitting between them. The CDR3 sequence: CASSPPTSGNTIYF. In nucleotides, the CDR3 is TGCGCCAGCAGCCCACCGACATCTGGAAACACCATATATTTT.

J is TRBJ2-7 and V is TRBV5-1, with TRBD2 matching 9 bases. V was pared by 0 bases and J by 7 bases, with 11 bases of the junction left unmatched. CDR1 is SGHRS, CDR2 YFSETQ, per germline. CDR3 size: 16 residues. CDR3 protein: CASSLEVPSGVGEQYF. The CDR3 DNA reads TGCGCCAGCAGCTTGGAGGTGCCTAGCGGGGTAGGAGAGCAGTACTTC.

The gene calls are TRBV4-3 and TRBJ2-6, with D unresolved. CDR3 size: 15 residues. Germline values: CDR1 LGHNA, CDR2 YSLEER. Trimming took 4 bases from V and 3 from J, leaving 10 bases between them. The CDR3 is CASSPAEIGANVLTF. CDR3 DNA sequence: TGCGCCAGCAGCCCGGCGGAAATTGGGGCCAACGTCCTGACTTTC.

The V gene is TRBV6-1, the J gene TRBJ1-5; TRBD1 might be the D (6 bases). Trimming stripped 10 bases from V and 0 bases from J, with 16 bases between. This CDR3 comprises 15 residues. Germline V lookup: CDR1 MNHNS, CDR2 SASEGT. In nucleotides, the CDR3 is TGTGCCACGCGCTCAGGGGCTGATAGCAATCAGCCCCAGCATTTT. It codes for CATRSGADSNQPQHF.

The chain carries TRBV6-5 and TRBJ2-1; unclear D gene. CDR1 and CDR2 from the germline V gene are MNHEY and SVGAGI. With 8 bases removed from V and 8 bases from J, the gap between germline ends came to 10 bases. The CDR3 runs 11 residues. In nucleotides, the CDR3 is TGTGCCAGCCTAGGATTTGATGAGCAGTTCTTC. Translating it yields CASLGFDEQFF.

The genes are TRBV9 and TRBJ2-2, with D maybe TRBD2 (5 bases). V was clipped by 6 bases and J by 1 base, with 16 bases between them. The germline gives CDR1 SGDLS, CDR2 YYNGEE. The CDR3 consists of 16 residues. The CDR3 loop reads CASTVSGSGNTGELFF. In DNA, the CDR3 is TGTGCCAGCACTGTCTCGGGGTCAGGGAACACCGGGGAGCTGTTTTTT.

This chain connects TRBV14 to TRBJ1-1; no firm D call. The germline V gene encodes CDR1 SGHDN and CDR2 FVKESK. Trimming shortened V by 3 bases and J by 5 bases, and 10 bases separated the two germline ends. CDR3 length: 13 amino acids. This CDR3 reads CASSHQPETEAFF. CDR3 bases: TGTGCCAGCAGCCATCAACCGGAAACTGAAGCTTTCTTT.

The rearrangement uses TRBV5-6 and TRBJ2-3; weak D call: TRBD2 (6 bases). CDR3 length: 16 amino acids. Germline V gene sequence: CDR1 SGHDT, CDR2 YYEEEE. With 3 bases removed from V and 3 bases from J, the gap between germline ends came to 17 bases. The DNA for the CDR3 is TGTGCCAGCAGCTCACCTCGGGGGATAGGAACAGATACGCAGTATTTT. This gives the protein CASSSPRGIGTDTQYF.

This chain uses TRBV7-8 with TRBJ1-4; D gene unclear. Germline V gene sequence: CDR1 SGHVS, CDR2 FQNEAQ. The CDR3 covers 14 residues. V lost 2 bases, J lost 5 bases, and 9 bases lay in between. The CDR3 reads CASSLRGRNEKLFF. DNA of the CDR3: TGTGCCAGCAGCTTACGAGGGCGAAATGAAAAACTGTTTTTT.

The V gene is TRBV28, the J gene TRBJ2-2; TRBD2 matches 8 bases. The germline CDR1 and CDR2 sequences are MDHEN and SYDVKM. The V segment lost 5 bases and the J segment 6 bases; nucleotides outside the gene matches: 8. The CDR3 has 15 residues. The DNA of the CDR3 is TGTGCCAGCAGTCCAGGGACTAGTCTCCCCGGGGAGCTGTTTTTT. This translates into CASSPGTSLPGELFF.

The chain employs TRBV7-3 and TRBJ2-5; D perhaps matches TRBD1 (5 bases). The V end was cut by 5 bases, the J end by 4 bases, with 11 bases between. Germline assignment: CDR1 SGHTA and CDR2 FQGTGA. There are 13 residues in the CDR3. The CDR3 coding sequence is TGTGCCAGCAGCCAGTACCAGGGAGAGACCCAGTACTTC. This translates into CASSQYQGETQYF.

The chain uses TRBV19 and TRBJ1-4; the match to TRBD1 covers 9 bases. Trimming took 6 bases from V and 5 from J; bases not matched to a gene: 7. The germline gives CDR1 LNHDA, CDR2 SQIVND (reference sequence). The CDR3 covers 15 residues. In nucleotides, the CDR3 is TGTGCCAGTAGGCCGGGACAGGGAATAAATGAAAAACTGTTTTTT. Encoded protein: CASRPGQGINEKLFF.

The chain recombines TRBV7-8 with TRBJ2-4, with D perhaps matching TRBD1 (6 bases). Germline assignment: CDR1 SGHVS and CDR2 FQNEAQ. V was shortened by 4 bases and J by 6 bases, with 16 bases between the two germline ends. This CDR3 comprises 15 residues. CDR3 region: CASSSSRDTRNIQYF. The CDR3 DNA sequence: TGTGCCAGCAGCTCATCTCGGGACACTCGAAACATTCAGTACTTC.

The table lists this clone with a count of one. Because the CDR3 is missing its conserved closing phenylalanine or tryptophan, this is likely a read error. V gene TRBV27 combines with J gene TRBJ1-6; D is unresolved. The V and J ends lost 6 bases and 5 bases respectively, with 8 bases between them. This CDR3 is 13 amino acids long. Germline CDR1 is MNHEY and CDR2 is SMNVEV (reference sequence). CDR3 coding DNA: TGTGCCAGCAGCGCCGGACATAATTCACCCCTCCACCTT. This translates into CASSAGHNSPLHL.

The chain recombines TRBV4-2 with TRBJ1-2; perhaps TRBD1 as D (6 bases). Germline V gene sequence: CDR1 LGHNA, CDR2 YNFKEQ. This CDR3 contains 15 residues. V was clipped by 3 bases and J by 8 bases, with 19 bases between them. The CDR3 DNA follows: TGTGCCAGCAGCCAGCTATTCGGACAGTCGAAAGGCTACACCTTC. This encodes CASSQLFGQSKGYTF.

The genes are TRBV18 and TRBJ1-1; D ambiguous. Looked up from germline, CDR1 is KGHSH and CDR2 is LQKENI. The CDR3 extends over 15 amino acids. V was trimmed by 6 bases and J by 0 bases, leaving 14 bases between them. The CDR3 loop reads CASSWVGEVNTEAFF. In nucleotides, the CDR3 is TGTGCCAGCTCGTGGGTGGGTGAGGTGAACACTGAAGCTTTCTTT. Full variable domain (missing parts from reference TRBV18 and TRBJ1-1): NAGVMQNPRHLVRRRGQEARLRCSPMKGHSHVYWYRQLPEEGLKFMVYLQKENIIDESGMPKERFSAEFPKEGPSILRIQQVVRGDSAAYFCASSWVGEVNTEAFFGQGTRLTVV.

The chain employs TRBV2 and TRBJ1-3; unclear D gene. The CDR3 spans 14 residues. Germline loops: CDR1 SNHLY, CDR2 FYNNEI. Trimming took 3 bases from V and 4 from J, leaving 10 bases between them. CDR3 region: CASSETAAGNTIYF. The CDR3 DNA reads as TGTGCCAGCAGTGAGACCGCGGCAGGAAACACCATATATTTT.

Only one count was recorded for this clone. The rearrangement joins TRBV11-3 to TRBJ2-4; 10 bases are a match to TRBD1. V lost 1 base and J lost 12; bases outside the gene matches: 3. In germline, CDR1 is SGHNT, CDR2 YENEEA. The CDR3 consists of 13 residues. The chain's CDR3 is CASSLGGQGNQYF. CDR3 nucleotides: TGTGCCAGCAGCTTAGGGGGACAGGGGAATCAGTACTTC.

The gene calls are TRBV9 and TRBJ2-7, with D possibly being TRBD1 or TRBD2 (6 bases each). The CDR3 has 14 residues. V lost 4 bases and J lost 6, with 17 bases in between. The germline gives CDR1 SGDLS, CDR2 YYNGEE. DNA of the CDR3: TGTGCCAGCAGCCCCGGGGGCAGGAGGATCGAGCAGTACTTC. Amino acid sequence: CASSPGGRRIEQYF.

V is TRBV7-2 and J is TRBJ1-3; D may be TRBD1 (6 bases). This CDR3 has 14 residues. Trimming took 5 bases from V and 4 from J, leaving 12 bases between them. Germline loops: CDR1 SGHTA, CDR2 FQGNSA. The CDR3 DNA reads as TGTGCCAGCAGCGCACAGGGTCGAGGAAACACCATATATTTT. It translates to CASSAQGRGNTIYF.

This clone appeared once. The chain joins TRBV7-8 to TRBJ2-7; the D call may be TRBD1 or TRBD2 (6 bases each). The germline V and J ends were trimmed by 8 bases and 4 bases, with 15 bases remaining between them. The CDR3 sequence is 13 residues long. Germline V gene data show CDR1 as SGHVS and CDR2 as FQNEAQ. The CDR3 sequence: CASSLQGTYEQYF. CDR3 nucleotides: TGTGCCAGCTCGCTTCAGGGGACTTACGAGCAGTACTTC. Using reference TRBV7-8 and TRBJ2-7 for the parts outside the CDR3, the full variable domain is GAGVSQSPRYKVAKRGQDVALRCDPISGHVSLFWYQQALGQGPEFLTYFQNEAQLDKSGLPSDRFFAERPEGSVSTLKIQRTQQEDSAVYLCASSLQGTYEQYFGPGTRLTVT.

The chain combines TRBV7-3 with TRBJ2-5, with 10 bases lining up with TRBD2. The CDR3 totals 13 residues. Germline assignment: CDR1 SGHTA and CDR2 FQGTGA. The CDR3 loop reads CAGSGGIRETQYF. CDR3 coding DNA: TGTGCAGGTAGCGGGGGGATCAGGGAGACCCAGTACTTC.

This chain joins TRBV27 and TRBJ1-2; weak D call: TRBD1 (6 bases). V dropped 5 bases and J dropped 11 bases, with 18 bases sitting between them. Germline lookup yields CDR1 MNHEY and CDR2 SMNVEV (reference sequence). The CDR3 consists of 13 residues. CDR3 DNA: TGTGCCAGCAGTCCCCTGTGGACAGACTTTTACACCTTC. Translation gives CASSPLWTDFYTF.

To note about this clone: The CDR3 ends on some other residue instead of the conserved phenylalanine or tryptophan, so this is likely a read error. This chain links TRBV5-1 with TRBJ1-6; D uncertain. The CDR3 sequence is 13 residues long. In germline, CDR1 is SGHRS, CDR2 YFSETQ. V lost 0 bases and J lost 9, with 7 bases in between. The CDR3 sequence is CASSLAGLSPLHL. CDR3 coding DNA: TGCGCCAGCAGCTTGGCAGGACTTTCACCCCTCCACCTT.

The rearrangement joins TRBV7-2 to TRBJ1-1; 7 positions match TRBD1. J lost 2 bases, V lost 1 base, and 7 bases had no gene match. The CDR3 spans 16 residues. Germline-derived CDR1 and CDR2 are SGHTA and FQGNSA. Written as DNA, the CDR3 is TGTGCCAGCAGCTTAGTTGCAGGGGGGTTTAACACTGAAGCTTTCTTT. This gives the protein CASSLVAGGFNTEAFF.

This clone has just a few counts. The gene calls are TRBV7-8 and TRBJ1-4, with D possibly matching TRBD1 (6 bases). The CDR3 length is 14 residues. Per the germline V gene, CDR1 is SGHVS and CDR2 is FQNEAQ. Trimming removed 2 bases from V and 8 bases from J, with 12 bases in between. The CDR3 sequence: CASSLYRGQEKLFF. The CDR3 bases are TGTGCCAGCAGCTTATACCGGGGACAAGAAAAACTGTTTTTT.